This T cell receptor (beta chain) is from a study of blood T cells in healthy people across ages. Turning to the study itself: Template switching picked up about one barcoded beta molecule for each two T cells.

It was with a sample-barcoded 5' primer and a J-beta primer mix that a second PCR of roughly 6 to 11 cycles was run. Via MiXCR, TCRdb re-called the 5' RACE reads, giving one row per CDR3 protein. Here the sample spans roughly 800,000 distinct CDR3 sequences, approximately 25% being singletons. This clonotype has more than one count but fewer than ten. The authors drew ten milliliters of peripheral blood from each donor. The CDR3 extends over 13 amino acids. Germline lookup yields CDR1 SQVTM and CDR2 ANQGSEA. The same specimen was also included in a second study, on T cells of mothers and their children. That work contributes: Second-round PCR products received sample barcodes and 2-4 random nucleotides from the M1S primer.

The chain joins TRBV29-1 to TRBJ2-5; D may be TRBD1 (6 bases). The J call is in doubt because the DNA end fits TRBJ2-7 better. Material: blood. The receptor's source is a boy aged 5-17 years in good health. The CDR3 nucleotides are TGCAGCGTTGAAACAGGGTATCTCTCCGAGCAGTACTTC. As protein: CSVETGYLSEQYF.